Listed here is a single TCR beta chain. Treatment defined: roughly 18 received Ad26.COV2.S at low or high dose, single or two shots; roughly 5 received placebo; per-sample allocation not given. Sample collection was performed on day 63 after the first vaccine or placebo injection. These data are taken from a study of Ad26.COV2.S vaccination and SARS-CoV-2 variants. Study in general: Donor got 5x10^10 or 1x10^11 viral particles of Ad26.COV2.S.

Sequenced by immunoSEQ multiplex PCR; TCRdb stores in-frame clones only, minus some. The sample holds fewer than 400,000 clones, around 91% seen once. The V gene lost 1 base and the J gene lost 5 bases, with 5 bases spanning the gap. Germline V gene data show CDR1 as MNHEY and CDR2 as SVGAGI. This CDR3 is built from 13 residues. The rearrangement links TRBV6-5 to TRBJ1-4, with D hard to call. This clonotype was obtained from a person between 18 and 60 years old who received the Ad26.COV2.S COVID-19 vaccine or a placebo. Sequenced here: peripheral blood, sampled in a trial of Ad26.COV2.S vaccine versus placebo. This chain's CDR3 is CASSYFRNEKLFF. For the CDR3, the DNA is TGTGCCAGCAGTTACTTTAGAAATGAAAAACTGTTTTTT.